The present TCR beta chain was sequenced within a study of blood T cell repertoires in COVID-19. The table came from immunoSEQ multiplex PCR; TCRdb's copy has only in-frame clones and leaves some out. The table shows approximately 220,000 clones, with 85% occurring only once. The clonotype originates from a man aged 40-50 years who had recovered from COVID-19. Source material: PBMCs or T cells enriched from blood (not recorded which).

CDR3 nucleotides: TGTGCCTGGAGTGAAAGGGTGGGCAGGGATTATGGCTACACCTTC. Residues: CAWSERVGRDYGYTF. V gene TRBV30 combines with J gene TRBJ1-2, with D tentatively TRBD1 (5 bases). This CDR3 comprises 15 residues. V shed 1 base and J shed 5 bases, with 17 bases lying between them. Germline V gene lookup returns CDR1 GTSNPN and CDR2 SVGIG (reference sequence).